This is a list of T cell receptor beta chains from one sample in a study of cytomegalovirus exposure and HLA in healthy donors. The method was immunoSEQ multiplex PCR; TCRdb's version includes in-frame clones alone and lacks a portion of them. The sample carries 200,000 to 250,000 clones, 82% recorded once. Material: PBMCs. The receptors here all came from a woman between 40 and 50 years old in good health and CMV-seropositive. CDR3s include the opening cysteine and the closing phenylalanine or tryptophan. A D gene is named only where the DNA matches it firmly. Clone size is stated in some rows and not others, as once, few, many or a class when expanded.

size	V	J	D	CDR3	DNA
-	TRBV28	TRBJ2-7	TRBD2	CASSSPSGWRNEQYF	TGTGCCAGCAGTTCCCCTAGCGGGTGGCGGAACGAGCAGTACTTC
-	TRBV28	TRBJ2-3	-	CASSLNSFTDTQYF	TGTGCCAGCAGTTTAAACAGCTTCACAGATACGCAGTATTTT
-	TRBV6-4	TRBJ1-2	-	CATHSPGNGYTF	TGTGCCACCCATTCCCCGGGTAATGGCTACACCTTC
few	TRBV4-1	TRBJ2-7	TRBD1	CASSRQGVPGGWDYEQYF	TGCGCCAGCAGCCGCCAGGGGGTGCCTGGAGGATGGGACTACGAGCAGTACTTC
-	TRBV27	TRBJ1-2	-	CASSLSQGLYGYTF	TGTGCCAGCAGTTTATCCCAGGGATTATATGGCTACACCTTC
-	TRBV7-9	TRBJ2-4	-	CASSSGDVAKNIQYF	TGTGCCAGCAGCTCGGGGGATGTAGCCAAAAACATTCAGTACTTC
-	TRBV6-6	TRBJ2-7	TRBD2	CASSFLAGAYEQYF	TGTGCCAGCAGTTTTCTAGCGGGGGCCTACGAGCAGTACTTC
few	TRBV7-9	TRBJ1-1	-	CASSLSDTEAFF	TGTGCCAGCAGCTTATCGGACACTGAAGCTTTCTTT
-	TRBV6-1	TRBJ1-1	-	CASSQRSLNTEAFF	TGTGCCAGCAGCCAACGGAGTCTTAACACTGAAGCTTTCTTT
-	TRBV6-5	TRBJ2-7	TRBD1	CASSYRDRSYEQYF	TGTGCCAGCAGTTACCGGGACAGGTCCTACGAGCAGTACTTC
-	TRBV5-1	TRBJ2-7	TRBD1	CASSGGQGLEEQYF	TGCGCCAGCAGCGGGGGACAGGGTTTGGAGGAGCAGTACTTC
once	TRBV19	TRBJ1-1	TRBD1	CASSWTGGNTEAFF	TGTGCCAGTAGTTGGACAGGGGGGAACACTGAAGCTTTCTTT
-	TRBV27	TRBJ1-2	TRBD1	CASRHRGVDGYTF	TGTGCCAGCAGACACAGGGGAGTGGATGGCTACACCTTC
-	TRBV28	TRBJ1-5	TRBD1	CASRTDRPNQPQHF	TGTGCCAGCAGGACGGACAGGCCTAATCAGCCCCAGCATTTT
once	TRBV4-1	TRBJ2-5	-	CASSVRVQETQYF	TGCGCCAGCAGCGTACGGGTCCAAGAGACCCAGTACTTC
few	TRBV6-4	TRBJ2-3	TRBD2	CASSDAGGTDTQYF	TGTGCCAGCAGTGACGCGGGGGGCACAGATACGCAGTATTTT
once	TRBV7-2	TRBJ2-7	-	CASARDTTYEQYF	TGTGCCTCCGCAAGGGACACTACCTACGAGCAGTACTTC
-	TRBV10-3	TRBJ2-6	TRBD2	CAISTSGGLGANVLTF	TGTGCCATTTCGACTAGCGGGGGCCTGGGGGCCAACGTCCTGACTTTC
-	TRBV4-2	TRBJ2-3	TRBD1	CASSPVSQGITDTQYF	TGTGCCAGCAGCCCCGTCTCACAGGGGATAACAGATACGCAGTATTTT
-	TRBV6-6	TRBJ1-5	-	CASRRAIYSNQPQHF	TGTGCCAGCAGGCGGGCCATCTATAGCAATCAGCCCCAGCATTTT
-	TRBV2	TRBJ2-3	-	CASYPLGETDTQYF	TGTGCCAGCTACCCCCTCGGGGAGACAGATACGCAGTATTTT
-	TRBV10-3	TRBJ1-1	-	CAISESEPGQGAFF	TGTGCCATCAGTGAGTCGGAACCGGGACAAGGAGCTTTCTTT
-	TRBV6-6	TRBJ1-1	-	CASSYSGSGGTEAFF	TGTGCCAGCAGTTACTCGGGCTCGGGGGGCACTGAAGCTTTCTTT
-	TRBV19	TRBJ1-2	-	CASFDYSNYGYTF	TGTGCCAGTTTCGACTATTCTAACTATGGCTACACCTTC
-	TRBV29-1	TRBJ2-3	TRBD1	CSVEEGQEADTQYF	TGCAGCGTTGAAGAAGGACAGGAGGCAGATACGCAGTATTTT
-	TRBV9	TRBJ2-7	TRBD2	CASSVDPAGDPYEQYF	TGTGCCAGCAGCGTAGACCCAGCGGGAGACCCCTACGAGCAGTACTTC
-	TRBV6-1	TRBJ1-2	TRBD1	CASSESGGQGAPPYGYTF	TGTGCCAGCAGCGAATCGGGGGGACAGGGGGCCCCACCCTATGGCTACACCTTC
-	TRBV25-1	TRBJ2-7	-	CASNEATGEASYEQYF	TGTGCCAGCAACGAAGCTACAGGGGAGGCATCCTACGAGCAGTACTTC
-	TRBV6-1	TRBJ2-5	-	CASSLLGETQYF	TGTGCCAGCAGTCTTCTCGGGGAGACCCAGTACTTC
-	TRBV11-2	TRBJ2-7	-	CASSLASGFYEQYF	TGTGCCAGCAGCTTAGCCTCAGGGTTCTACGAGCAGTACTTC
-	TRBV7-6	TRBJ1-1	-	CASSSSSGRPTEAFF	TGTGCCAGCAGCTCTTCATCCGGCAGGCCCACTGAAGCTTTCTTT
-	TRBV7-2	TRBJ1-2	-	CASSLTGYGYTF	TGTGCCAGCAGCCTCACAGGGTATGGCTACACCTTC
-	TRBV25-1	TRBJ2-7	-	CASSEYGPYEQYF	TGTGCCAGCAGTGAATACGGTCCCTACGAGCAGTACTTC
-	TRBV19	TRBJ1-3	-	CATHGLATRNTIYF	TGTGCCACCCACGGACTTGCGACTAGAAACACCATATATTTT
few	TRBV7-2	TRBJ2-5	-	CASSLRGRVFSRQETQYF	TGTGCCAGCAGCTTAAGGGGGAGGGTCTTTTCGCGTCAAGAGACCCAGTACTTC
-	TRBV10-3	TRBJ1-2	-	CAIQDTANYGYTF	TGTGCCATCCAGGATACAGCTAACTATGGCTACACCTTC
few	TRBV7-9	TRBJ2-7	-	CSSSLVSYEQYF	TGTTCCAGCAGCTTAGTATCCTACGAGCAGTACTTC
-	TRBV7-2	TRBJ2-7	-	CASSSVGRGAYEQYF	TGTGCCAGCAGCTCCGTGGGGCGGGGAGCTTACGAGCAGTACTTC
-	TRBV11-1	TRBJ2-5	TRBD2	CASSATRAGETQYF	TGTGCCAGCAGCGCGACCCGAGCGGGGGAGACCCAGTACTTC
-	TRBV11-1	TRBJ2-6	-	CASTLSGANVLTF	TGTGCCAGCACCCTCTCTGGGGCCAACGTCCTGACTTTC
-	TRBV5-6	TRBJ1-6	-	CASSLGPSGNSPLHF	TGTGCCAGCAGCTTGGGGCCTAGTGGGAATTCACCCCTCCACTTT